Each of the 25 T cell receptor beta chains below was sequenced from the same sample in a study of blood T cell repertoires in COVID-19. The data were produced by immunoSEQ multiplex PCR, yet TCRdb's version contains in-frame clones alone and is incomplete. The sample lists approximately 150,000 clones, roughly four fifths occurring once. Sequencing was carried out using peripheral blood. Every receptor here comes from a woman older than 75 with acute or convalescent COVID-19.

A few counts support this clone. The chain employs TRBV13 and TRBJ2-2, with TRBD2 matching 8 bases. Germline values: CDR1 PRHDT, CDR2 FYEKMQ (reference sequence). The CDR3 is 16 amino acids. Trimming took 1 base from V and 2 from J; bases not matched to a gene: 3. The chain's CDR3 is CASSLATSVNTGELFF. As DNA, the CDR3 is TGTGCCAGCAGCTTAGCGACTAGCGTCAACACCGGGGAGCTGTTTTTT. The whole variable domain, filled in from reference TRBV13 and TRBJ2-2, reads AAGVIQSPRHLIKEKRETATLKCYPIPRHDTVYWYQQGPGQDPQFLISFYEKMQSDKGSIPDRFSAQQFSDYHSELNMSSLELGDSALYFCASSLATSVNTGELFFGEGSRLTVL.

V gene TRBV5-4 combines with J gene TRBJ2-3; tentatively, D is TRBD1 (6 bases). Germline values: CDR1 SGHNT, CDR2 YYREEE (reference sequence). This CDR3 comprises 14 residues. Deletions cut 3 bases from V and 0 bases from J, with 8 bases between. The CDR3 bases are TGTGCCAGCAGCTGGGGGACAAGCACAGATACGCAGTATTTT. Its translation is CASSWGTSTDTQYF.

The chain joins TRBV7-2 to TRBJ2-5, with D maybe TRBD1 (5 bases). The V end lost 5 bases, the J end lost 1 base, and 8 bases lay between the germline ends. This CDR3 has 13 amino acids. CDR1 and CDR2 from the germline V gene are SGHTA and FQGNSA. DNA of the CDR3: TGTGCCAGCAGCCCGACAGTCCAAGAGACCCAGTACTTC. This sequence encodes CASSPTVQETQYF. Filled out from reference TRBV7-2 and TRBJ2-5, the complete variable domain reads GAGVSQSPSNKVTEKGKDVELRCDPISGHTALYWYRQSLGQGLEFLIYFQGNSAPDKSGLPSDRFSAERTGGSVSTLTIQRTQQEDSAVYLCASSPTVQETQYFGPGTRLLVL.

The gene calls are TRBV6-1 and TRBJ2-4; TRBD1 is a possible D gene (6 bases). The CDR3 loop spans 15 amino acids. Per the germline V gene, CDR1 is MNHNS and CDR2 is SASEGT. Trimming pared 0 bases from V and 4 bases from J, leaving 10 bases between. CDR3 residues: CASSEASQGKNIQYF. The CDR3 nucleotides are TGTGCCAGCAGTGAAGCGAGCCAGGGGAAAAACATTCAGTACTTC.

V usage is TRBV2 and J usage is TRBJ1-5, with TRBD1 identical over 11 bases. The CDR3 is made up of 14 amino acids. V was clipped by 6 bases and J by 6 bases; unmatched bases: 4. Germline CDR1 reads SNHLY; CDR2 reads FYNNEI. CDR3 DNA: TGTGCCAGCAGGGGGACAGGGGGTAGTCAGCCCCAGCATTTT. This codes for CASRGTGGSQPQHF.

This chain joins TRBV10-3 and TRBJ2-5, with D tentatively TRBD1 (6 bases). This CDR3 has 13 residues. Germline loops: CDR1 ENHRY, CDR2 SYGVKD. V dropped 6 bases and J dropped 5 bases, with 13 bases sitting between them. CDR3 in amino acids: CAIRQGIQETQYF. CDR3 DNA sequence: TGTGCCATCAGGCAGGGGATTCAGGAGACCCAGTACTTC.

V is TRBV29-1 and J is TRBJ2-2; TRBD1 matches at 8 bases. Per the germline V gene, CDR1 is SQVTM and CDR2 is ANQGSEA. The CDR3 loop spans 13 amino acids. V was clipped by 7 bases and J by 1 base; unmatched bases: 2. DNA for the CDR3: TGCAGCGGAGGACAGGGGAACACCGGGGAGCTGTTTTTT. It codes for CSGGQGNTGELFF.

This rearrangement joins TRBV7-2 to TRBJ1-2, with 8 bases lining up with TRBD1. V gave up 5 bases and J gave up 5 bases; unmatched junction bases: 10. Germline CDR1 SGHTA, CDR2 FQGNSA. There are 15 residues in the CDR3. This CDR3 is CASSPPGQEGYGYTF. In DNA form, the CDR3 reads TGTGCCAGCAGCCCTCCGGGACAGGAGGGTTATGGCTACACCTTC.

The V call is TRBV7-9, the J call TRBJ2-7, with 9 bases fitting TRBD1. Germline values: CDR1 SEHNR, CDR2 FQNEAQ (reference sequence). This CDR3 has 14 amino acids. V gave up 2 bases and J gave up 5 bases; unmatched junction bases: 4. CDR3 residues: CASSLSGDRDEQYF. CDR3 sequence (DNA): TGTGCCAGCAGCTTATCGGGGGACAGGGACGAGCAGTACTTC.

On this clone itself: The sample holds other DNA sequences that translate to the same CDR3. This chain connects TRBV9 to TRBJ2-3; 11 bases align to TRBD2. This CDR3 is 18 amino acids long. V trimming: 0 bases; J trimming: 1 base; junction bases outside the gene matches: 7. Germline values: CDR1 SGDLS, CDR2 YYNGEE. The CDR3 DNA sequence: TGTGCCAGCAGCGTAGCTCCCCTAGCGGGAGGACGCACAGATACGCAGTATTTT. Encoded protein: CASSVAPLAGGRTDTQYF.

The chain couples TRBV5-1 to TRBJ2-5; 10 positions match TRBD2. V lost 3 bases to trimming and J lost 5 bases; unmatched junction nucleotides: 1. The CDR3 is made up of 13 amino acids. In germline, CDR1 is SGHRS, CDR2 YFSETQ. CDR3 region: CASSSSGSETQYF. The CDR3 nucleotides are TGCGCCAGCAGCTCTAGCGGGAGTGAGACCCAGTACTTC.

The V and J genes are TRBV18 and TRBJ2-7; a weak D match, TRBD1 (5 bases). V was shortened by 1 base and J by 5 bases, with 24 bases between the two germline ends. Germline V gene lookup returns CDR1 KGHSH and CDR2 LQKENI. This CDR3 spans 18 amino acids. CDR3 DNA: TGTGCCAGCTCACCACGTGCTATGGGGCGCGCGTTTTCCGACGAGCAGTACTTC. Protein: CASSPRAMGRAFSDEQYF.

V usage is TRBV27 and J usage is TRBJ1-4; D is ambiguous. Germline CDR1 is MNHEY and CDR2 is SMNVEV (reference sequence). CDR3 length: 11 amino acids. V gave up 6 bases and J gave up 7 bases, with 6 bases separating them. The CDR3 DNA sequence: TGTGCCAGCAGCGGAGGTGAAAAACTGTTTTTT. It encodes CASSGGEKLFF.

The chain employs TRBV7-2 and TRBJ2-5; 7 bases align to TRBD2. The junction had 7 bases not matched to a gene; V was cut back by 7 bases and J by 2 bases. Germline lookup yields CDR1 SGHTA and CDR2 FQGNSA. The CDR3 is made up of 14 amino acids. DNA for the CDR3: TGTGCCAGCACCGGGACCGGGGGGCAAGAGACCCAGTACTTC. It codes for CASTGTGGQETQYF.

The chain is built from TRBV3-1 (or the pseudogene TRBV3-2) and TRBJ2-4; D possibly corresponds to TRBD1 (6 bases). V dropped 4 bases and J dropped 1 base, with 8 bases sitting between them. Germline-derived CDR1 and CDR2 are LGHDT and YNNKEL (reference sequence). There are 14 residues in the CDR3. The CDR3 nucleotides are TGTGCCAGCAGCCGTGGACAGGCCAAAAACATTCAGTACTTC. Residues: CASSRGQAKNIQYF.

CDR3 sequence reads: CASSFTVNSNQPQHF. The CDR3 bases are TGTGCCAGCAGTTTCACGGTTAATAGCAATCAGCCCCAGCATTTT. This chain joins TRBV27 and TRBJ1-5; no clear D gene. Trimming cost V 3 bases and J 0 bases, with 9 bases left between them. The CDR3 spans 15 residues. Germline V gene lookup returns CDR1 MNHEY and CDR2 SMNVEV (reference sequence).

J is TRBJ2-2 and V is TRBV24-1, with 10 bases fitting TRBD2. There are 21 residues in the CDR3. Germline V lookup: CDR1 KGHDR, CDR2 SFDVKD. Trimming took 3 bases from V and 0 from J; bases not matched to a gene: 15. In DNA form, the CDR3 reads TGTGCCACCAGTGATCCGACCGATGTATGGACTAGCGGAACGAACACCGGGGAGCTGTTTTTT. Encoded protein: CATSDPTDVWTSGTNTGELFF.

This chain uses TRBV5-6 with TRBJ1-1; D is perhaps TRBD1 (5 bases). CDR1 SGHDT and CDR2 YYEEEE come from the germline V gene. CDR3 length equals 16 residues. V lost 3 bases and J lost 0, with 15 bases in between. The CDR3 is CASSSPGLGMNTEAFF. The CDR3 coding sequence is TGTGCCAGCAGCTCCCCGGGACTGGGGATGAACACTGAAGCTTTCTTT.

This clone is medium-sized within its sample. This chain links TRBV23-1 with TRBJ1-5; 7 bases agree with TRBD1. TRBV23-1 is an open reading frame whose function is uncertain. J was trimmed by 3 bases and V by 7 bases; bases with no gene match: 6. The CDR3 contains 14 residues. CDR3 sequence reads: CASTKDRVNQPQHF. Here the CDR3 DNA reads TGCGCCAGCACAAAAGACAGGGTCAATCAGCCCCAGCATTTT.

The gene calls are TRBV10-3 and TRBJ2-1; perhaps TRBD2 as D (6 bases). Germline-derived CDR1 and CDR2 are ENHRY and SYGVKD. This CDR3 is 11 amino acids long. The V end lost 10 bases, the J end lost 7 bases, and 11 bases lay between the germline ends. The CDR3 sequence is CATSGLNEQFF. In DNA form, the CDR3 reads TGTGCCACCTCGGGACTGAATGAGCAGTTCTTC.

The chain recombines TRBV6-2 or TRBV6-3 with TRBJ1-5; possible D gene TRBD1, 5 bases. The length of the CDR3 is 16 residues. The V and J ends lost 2 bases and 4 bases respectively, with 15 bases between them. The germline CDR1 and CDR2 sequences are MNHEY and SVGEGT. The CDR3 protein is CASSYPRLGGNQPQHF. Here the CDR3 DNA reads TGTGCCAGCAGTTACCCCCGTCTGGGGGGGAATCAGCCCCAGCATTTT.

The genes are TRBV5-6 and TRBJ2-7, with 8 bases fitting TRBD1. The CDR3 consists of 15 residues. Germline values: CDR1 SGHDT, CDR2 YYEEEE. V lost 2 bases to trimming and J lost 4 bases; unmatched junction nucleotides: 8. In DNA, the CDR3 is TGTGCCAGCAGCTTAACGACAGGGGATAAATACGAGCAGTACTTC. Translating it yields CASSLTTGDKYEQYF.

The CDR3 DNA follows: TGTGCCACCAGCAGAGGCAGGGGGCCTGCCTACGAGCAGTACTTC. This gives the protein CATSRGRGPAYEQYF. The chain uses TRBV15 and TRBJ2-7; 8 bases are shared with TRBD1. The CDR3 covers 15 residues. The junction had 4 bases not matched to a gene; V was cut back by 1 base and J by 2 bases. The V gene's germline CDR1 is LNHNV and CDR2 YYDKDF (reference sequence).

The genes are TRBV7-2 and TRBJ1-6; 8 bases fit TRBD1. Per germline, CDR1 SGHTA and CDR2 FQGNSA. The ends lost 7 bases at V and 4 bases at J; junction bases unmatched: 6. The CDR3 contains 15 residues. Here the CDR3 reads CASNERQGYNSPLHF. In DNA, the CDR3 is TGTGCCAGCAACGAACGACAGGGGTATAATTCACCCCTCCACTTT.

The chain is built from TRBV24-1 and TRBJ2-3; D gene unclear. CDR3 length equals 15 residues. V was cut by 4 bases and J by 10 bases, with 20 bases left in between. From germline, CDR1 is KGHDR and CDR2 SFDVKD. In DNA form, the CDR3 reads TGTGCCACCAGTGACCCGAGATTAGAAAAAAGCGCGCAGTATTTT. This translates into CATSDPRLEKSAQYF.